The T cell receptor (beta chain) described here comes from a study of blood T cell repertoires in COVID-19. The germline gives CDR1 SNHLY, CDR2 FYNNEI. V was clipped by 6 bases and J by 1 base, with 9 bases between them. The CDR3 contains 13 residues. Cohorts were determined from participant-reported clinical history. Authors' data handling: Amplification of reference gene primers provided the estimated nucleated cell counts. The method was immunoSEQ multiplex PCR; TCRdb's version includes in-frame clones alone and lacks a portion of them. V, J and clone size derive from that table, while D and trimming were established from the DNA sequence. The sample lists about 220,000 clones, roughly 88% occurring once.

Sequenced sample: PBMCs or T cells enriched from blood (not recorded which). The TCR comes from a woman between 40 and 55 years old with acute COVID-19. The rearrangement links TRBV2 to TRBJ1-1; D gene ambiguous. The CDR3 region has the DNA TGTGCCAGCAGGTCACAGCCGAACACTGAAGCTTTCTTT. This sequence encodes CASRSQPNTEAFF.